What follows are 30 T cell receptor beta chains derived from one specimen sequenced in a study of OX40 agonist ivuxolimab in advanced cancers. The repertoire was sequenced with immunoSEQ multiplex PCR; TCRdb's copy has only in-frame clones and lacks some. The sample has about 120,000 clones, around 91% seen once. The sample here was CD4+ or CD8+ T cells sorted from blood, taken in a trial of the OX40 agonist ivuxolimab. The receptor source for this set is an adult with an advanced solid tumor such as melanoma, head and neck, liver or kidney cancer.

V usage is TRBV7-2 and J usage is TRBJ1-2; 7 positions agree with TRBD1. The CDR3 covers 14 residues. Losses at the gene ends were 7 bases for V and 2 bases for J; bases not matched to a gene: 7. The V gene's germline CDR1 is SGHTA and CDR2 FQGNSA. This CDR3 reads CASNEQGPNYGYTF. The CDR3 DNA sequence: TGTGCCAGCAACGAACAGGGGCCGAACTATGGCTACACCTTC.

The J gene is TRBJ1-2, the V gene TRBV29-1; D not resolved. Trimming shortened V by 5 bases and J by 7 bases, and 17 bases separated the two germline ends. The germline V gene encodes CDR1 SQVTM and CDR2 ANQGSEA. This CDR3 has 13 residues. The CDR3 spells CSVTYTLDGGYTF. As DNA, the CDR3 is TGCAGCGTTACCTATACCCTGGACGGTGGCTACACCTTC.

This chain connects TRBV4-1 to TRBJ1-1; 8 bases fit TRBD1. The CDR3 contains 15 residues. J lost 2 bases, V lost 4 bases, and 6 bases had no gene match. Looked up from germline, CDR1 is MGHRA and CDR2 is YSYEKL. The CDR3 nucleotides read TGCGCCAGCAGCCCCGGACAGGGCCCTAACACTGAAGCTTTCTTT. Protein sequence: CASSPGQGPNTEAFF.

CDR3 protein: CASSLEADSIGNTIYF. In nucleotides, the CDR3 is TGTGCCAGCAGCTTAGAGGCTGACAGCATCGGAAACACCATATATTTT. This rearrangement joins TRBV11-3 to TRBJ1-3; D perhaps matches TRBD1 (5 bases). Trimming removed 0 bases from V and 4 bases from J, with 13 bases in between. Germline assignment: CDR1 SGHNT and CDR2 YENEEA. CDR3 length: 16 residues. The variable domain in full, with the rest retrieved from reference TRBV11-3 and TRBJ1-3, is EAGVVQSPRYKIIEKKQPVAFWCNPISGHNTLYWYLQNLGQGPELLIRYENEEAVDDSQLPKDRFSAERLKGVDSTLKIQPAELGDSAVYLCASSLEADSIGNTIYFGEGSWLTVV.

This rearrangement joins TRBV2 to TRBJ1-1; D may be TRBD1 (6 bases). Deletions cut 5 bases from V and 4 bases from J, with 14 bases between. The CDR3 runs 14 residues. Germline CDR1 and CDR2: SNHLY and FYNNEI. CDR3 loop: CASSRGALFTEAFF. CDR3 in DNA: TGTGCCAGCAGTCGGGGGGCCCTTTTCACTGAAGCTTTCTTT.

This chain joins TRBV28 and TRBJ2-7; D might be TRBD1 or TRBD2, each matching 5 bases. The V gene lost 6 bases and the J gene lost 2 bases, with 14 bases spanning the gap. CDR3 length: 14 residues. The germline V gene has CDR1 MDHEN and CDR2 SYDVKM. For the CDR3, the DNA is TGTGCCAGCAGCTCTGGGGGTTCAACCTACGAGCAGTACTTC. Amino acid sequence: CASSSGGSTYEQYF.

This clone was found once. This chain connects TRBV5-5 to TRBJ1-2; D is possibly TRBD1 (5 bases). In germline, CDR1 is SGHKS, CDR2 YYEKEE (reference sequence). The V end lost 4 bases, the J end lost 4 bases, and 20 bases lay between the germline ends. This CDR3 has 16 amino acids. The chain's CDR3 is CASSPRNVEGSYGYTF. Written as DNA, the CDR3 is TGTGCCAGCAGCCCCCGCAATGTCGAGGGGAGCTATGGCTACACCTTC.

The V call is TRBV5-1, the J call TRBJ2-5; 14 positions match TRBD2. With 3 bases clipped from V and 5 bases from J, the junction kept 6 bases outside the gene matches. Germline-derived CDR1 and CDR2 are SGHRS and YFSETQ. There are 16 residues in the CDR3. The CDR3 spells CASSYGTSGGSETQYF. The CDR3 nucleotides are TGCGCCAGCAGCTACGGGACTAGCGGGGGTTCGGAGACCCAGTACTTC. The whole variable domain, filled in from reference TRBV5-1 and TRBJ2-5, reads KAGVTQTPRYLIKTRGQQVTLSCSPISGHRSVSWYQQTPGQGLQFLFEYFSETQRNKGNFPGRFSGRQFSNSRSEMNVSTLELGDSALYLCASSYGTSGGSETQYFGPGTRLLVL.

For this clone: The sample has other DNA sequences that encode this CDR3 too. V and J are TRBV4-3 and TRBJ1-3, with D perhaps matching TRBD1 (6 bases). Germline V lookup: CDR1 LGHNA, CDR2 YSLEER. The CDR3 contains 15 residues. V was trimmed by 1 base and J by 3 bases, leaving 10 bases between them. CDR3 in DNA: TGCGCCAGCAGCCAAGTGGGGGCGGGTGGAAACACCATATATTTT. Translated: CASSQVGAGGNTIYF.

The V call is TRBV30, the J call TRBJ1-5; 7 nucleotides agree with TRBD1. The CDR3 has 14 residues. V dropped 3 bases and J dropped 9; count of bases not matched to a gene: 11. Germline-derived CDR1 and CDR2 are GTSNPN and SVGIG (reference sequence). The CDR3 DNA reads as TGTGCCTGGAGCCCCGGGACAGACCACCGGCCCCAGCATTTT. Translation: CAWSPGTDHRPQHF.

This clone was observed a single time. The rearrangement links TRBV10-3 to TRBJ1-2; D not certain. Germline loops: CDR1 ENHRY, CDR2 SYGVKD. V was cut by 7 bases and J by 6 bases, with 15 bases left in between. This CDR3 spans 13 amino acids. The CDR3: CAIKVLQADGYTF. CDR3 DNA sequence: TGTGCCATCAAAGTTCTCCAGGCGGATGGCTACACCTTC.

V and J are TRBV19 and TRBJ1-2, with D possibly TRBD1 on 6 matching bases. The germline CDR1 and CDR2 sequences are LNHDA and SQIVND (reference sequence). The CDR3 runs to 14 residues. Between the trimmed V and J ends, which lost 0 bases and 7 bases, there was a span of 12 bases. The chain's CDR3 is CASSIDQGTSGYTF. The CDR3 region has the DNA TGTGCCAGTAGTATAGATCAGGGGACAAGTGGCTACACCTTC.

The chain uses TRBV30 and TRBJ2-3, with 9 bases aligning to TRBD2. Trimming removed 4 bases from V and 2 bases from J; junction bases left unmatched: 7. The CDR3 runs to 15 residues. Germline V lookup: CDR1 GTSNPN, CDR2 SVGIG (reference sequence). CDR3 sequence reads: CAWTGLAGITDTQYF. CDR3 nucleotides: TGTGCCTGGACCGGGCTAGCGGGGATCACAGATACGCAGTATTTT.

Comment on this clone: Other DNA sequences in the sample encode the same CDR3. V usage is TRBV18 and J usage is TRBJ1-2; 7 positions agree with TRBD1. The length of the CDR3 is 13 residues. Per the germline V gene, CDR1 is KGHSH and CDR2 is LQKENI. V shed 5 bases and J 3 bases; nucleotides not matched to a gene: 3. CDR3 in DNA: TGTGCCAGCTCAAGGGGGCGAGACTATGGCTACACCTTC. Protein sequence: CASSRGRDYGYTF. The variable domain in full, completed from reference TRBV18 and TRBJ1-2, reads NAGVMQNPRHLVRRRGQEARLRCSPMKGHSHVYWYRQLPEEGLKFMVYLQKENIIDESGMPKERFSAEFPKEGPSILRIQQVVRGDSAAYFCASSRGRDYGYTFGSGTRLTVV.

CDR3 protein: CASSSQGSSNEQFF. CDR3 sequence (DNA): TGTGCCAGCTCATCACAGGGAAGTAGCAATGAGCAGTTCTTC. This sequence joins TRBV18 and TRBJ2-1; tentative D call: TRBD1 (6 bases). V was clipped by 5 bases and J by 6 bases, with 14 bases between them. CDR1 and CDR2 from the germline V gene are KGHSH and LQKENI. The CDR3 spans 14 residues.

The CDR3 coding sequence is TGCGCCAGCAGTGAGTCGACCACCGGGGAGCTGTTTTTT. This encodes CASSESTTGELFF. V and J are TRBV10-1 and TRBJ2-2, with no clear D. This CDR3 has 13 residues. The germline CDR1 and CDR2 sequences are WNHNN and SYGVQD (reference sequence). The ends were cut back, 0 bases at V and 4 bases at J, with 3 bases in the middle.

V usage is TRBV18 and J usage is TRBJ2-4, with 12 bases that match TRBD1. The germline gives CDR1 KGHSH, CDR2 LQKENI. V shed 9 bases, J shed 13 bases, and the junction held 16 bases outside the gene matches. The CDR3 is 15 residues long. The CDR3 DNA reads as TGTGCCAGTTCGCTCGTCCGGGACAGGGGGCCGGGACAGTACTTC. It translates to CASSLVRDRGPGQYF. The whole variable domain, filled in from reference TRBV18 and TRBJ2-4, reads NAGVMQNPRHLVRRRGQEARLRCSPMKGHSHVYWYRQLPEEGLKFMVYLQKENIIDESGMPKERFSAEFPKEGPSILRIQQVVRGDSAAYFCASSLVRDRGPGQYFGAGTRLSVL.

The V and J genes are TRBV29-1 and TRBJ2-1; D is ambiguous. V lost 3 bases, J lost 2 bases, and 5 bases lay in between. The CDR3 extends over 12 amino acids. CDR1 and CDR2 (germline): SQVTM, ANQGSEA. CDR3: CSVDMAYNEQFF. The CDR3 region has the DNA TGCAGCGTTGATATGGCCTACAATGAGCAGTTCTTC.

The chain carries TRBV28 and TRBJ1-2; the D gene is possibly TRBD1 (5 bases). Looked up from germline, CDR1 is MDHEN and CDR2 is SYDVKM. The CDR3 extends over 15 amino acids. The V and J ends lost 6 bases and 4 bases respectively, with 18 bases between them. The DNA for the CDR3 is TGTGCCAGCAGGTCGGGACGGAGAAACCTCTATGGCTACACCTTC. Protein product: CASRSGRRNLYGYTF.

The V and J genes are TRBV7-2 and TRBJ1-6; D remains unclear. CDR1 SGHTA and CDR2 FQGNSA come from the germline V gene. The CDR3 covers 13 residues. With 1 base removed from V and 12 bases from J, the gap between germline ends came to 10 bases. The CDR3: CASSLGAGLPLHF. In nucleotides, the CDR3 is TGTGCCAGCAGCTTAGGGGCGGGATTACCCCTCCACTTT.

The rearrangement joins TRBV29-1 to TRBJ2-3, with D possibly matching TRBD2 (5 bases). With 4 bases removed from V and 1 base from J, the gap between germline ends came to 6 bases. Germline lookup yields CDR1 SQVTM and CDR2 ANQGSEA. There are 12 residues in the CDR3. The chain's CDR3 is CSVGSGTDTQYF. The CDR3 bases are TGCAGCGTTGGTAGCGGCACAGATACGCAGTATTTT.

The CDR3 DNA reads as TGTGCCAGCAGCTTGGCTATAGCGGGGGAGAACGAGCAGTACTTC. It specifies CASSLAIAGENEQYF. This sequence joins TRBV11-2 and TRBJ2-7; 9 positions agree with TRBD2. The CDR3 runs 15 residues. From germline, CDR1 is SGHAT and CDR2 FQNNGV. The V segment lost 3 bases and the J segment 5 bases; nucleotides outside the gene matches: 8.

This clone ranks as medium-sized. The V call is TRBV2, the J call TRBJ2-7, with TRBD2 identical over 7 bases. Germline assignment: CDR1 SNHLY and CDR2 FYNNEI. This CDR3 is 14 amino acids long. The V segment lost 9 bases and the J segment 2 bases; nucleotides outside the gene matches: 10. The CDR3 reads CARGGGGATYEQYF. CDR3 coding DNA: TGTGCCAGGGGTGGCGGGGGAGCCACCTACGAGCAGTACTTC.

The genes are TRBV18 and TRBJ1-3; D unresolved. In germline, CDR1 is KGHSH, CDR2 LQKENI. Trimming pared 1 base from V and 0 bases from J, leaving 7 bases between. This CDR3 has 15 amino acids. The chain's CDR3 is CASSPQVLSGNTIYF. The DNA for the CDR3 is TGTGCCAGCTCACCACAGGTCCTCTCTGGAAACACCATATATTTT.

This chain joins TRBV7-2 and TRBJ2-5, with D unresolved. V lost 3 bases and J 2 bases, leaving 10 bases between the germline ends. The CDR3 is made up of 14 amino acids. The germline CDR1 and CDR2 sequences are SGHTA and FQGNSA. The CDR3 protein is CASSFQGGQETQYF. The CDR3 DNA reads TGTGCCAGCAGCTTTCAAGGCGGACAAGAGACCCAGTACTTC.

This CDR3 is CASSLRTGHEKLFF. For the CDR3, the DNA is TGTGCCAGCAGTTTACGGACAGGGCATGAAAAACTGTTTTTT. The chain combines TRBV27 with TRBJ1-4; 8 bases fit TRBD1. Germline lookup yields CDR1 MNHEY and CDR2 SMNVEV (reference sequence). This CDR3 contains 14 residues. V dropped 2 bases and J dropped 6; count of bases not matched to a gene: 2.

This sequence joins TRBV19 and TRBJ2-3; 12 bases are shared with TRBD2. Per the germline V gene, CDR1 is LNHDA and CDR2 is SQIVND (reference sequence). The junction had 7 bases not matched to a gene; V was cut back by 1 base and J by 2 bases. The CDR3 extends over 18 amino acids. This chain's CDR3 is CASSIALTSGGSTDTQYF. The CDR3 DNA sequence: TGTGCCAGTAGTATAGCCCTGACTAGCGGGGGTTCCACAGATACGCAGTATTTT.

The rearrangement links TRBV7-2 to TRBJ2-3, with TRBD1 identical over 7 bases. CDR1 SGHTA and CDR2 FQGNSA come from the germline V gene. The junction had 7 bases not matched to a gene; V was cut back by 3 bases and J by 4 bases. This CDR3 is 15 amino acids long. As DNA, the CDR3 is TGTGCCAGCAGCTTGGGACAGCTCTTTTCAGATACGCAGTATTTT. It is translated as CASSLGQLFSDTQYF.

This chain uses TRBV14 with TRBJ1-6; no definite D call. Per the germline V gene, CDR1 is SGHDN and CDR2 is FVKESK. CDR3 size: 13 residues. Deletions cut 0 bases from V and 7 bases from J, with 4 bases between. This chain's CDR3 is CASSQDRNSPLHF. The DNA for the CDR3 is TGTGCCAGCAGCCAAGACCGGAATTCACCCCTCCACTTT.

This chain connects TRBV10-3 to TRBJ2-7; D assignment may be TRBD1 or TRBD2 (5 bases each). Trimming left V 3 bases short and J 3 bases short, with 12 bases between. CDR1 is ENHRY and CDR2 is SYGVKD in the germline V gene. This CDR3 comprises 14 residues. The CDR3 here is CAISDGTKGYEQYF. The CDR3 DNA is TGTGCCATCAGTGACGGGACCAAGGGCTACGAGCAGTACTTC.